Listed below are T cell receptor beta chains from one sample, sequenced in a study of blood T cells in healthy people across ages. Using its own MiXCR run on the 5' RACE reads, TCRdb lists one record per CDR3 protein. The data hold 780,000 or so distinct CDR3 sequences, with more than 50% observed a single time. Sequenced sample: blood. These receptors all stem from a man aged 40-49 years in good health. The CDR3 runs from the conserved cysteine through the conserved F or W. Fields, in order: J gene, V gene, CDR3 length, D gene, clone size, CDR3 DNA, CDR3 protein. D genes are given only for firm matches. Size tells how often a clone was seen (once, few, many) or the class of an expanded clone, and some rows leave it out.

j_gene: TRBJ2-3
v_gene: TRBV28
len: 14
d_gene: -
abundance: -
CDR3nt: TGTGCCAGCAGTTCCCTTTCTTTGGTCGATACGCAGTATTTT
CDR3aa: CASSSLSLVDTQYF

j_gene: TRBJ1-5
v_gene: TRBV15
len: 17
d_gene: -
abundance: -
CDR3nt: TGTGCCACCAGCAGAGATAAGTGGGATTATAGCAATCAGCCCCAGCATTTT
CDR3aa: CATSRDKWDYSNQPQHF

j_gene: TRBJ2-3
v_gene: TRBV2
len: 15
d_gene: TRBD2
abundance: few
CDR3nt: TGTGCCAGCAGGGTCTTAGCGGGATTCACAGATACGCAGTATTTT
CDR3aa: CASRVLAGFTDTQYF

j_gene: TRBJ2-1
v_gene: TRBV14
len: 13
d_gene: -
abundance: -
CDR3nt: TGTGCCAGCAGCCAAGATTGGGCCAATGAGCAGTTCTTC
CDR3aa: CASSQDWANEQFF

j_gene: TRBJ1-1
v_gene: TRBV7-9
len: 18
d_gene: -
abundance: -
CDR3nt: TGTGCCAGCAGCTTTGGTTATGGGCAGGGGAACATGAACACTGAAGCTTTCTTT
CDR3aa: CASSFGYGQGNMNTEAFF

j_gene: TRBJ2-7
v_gene: TRBV29-1
len: 12
d_gene: -
abundance: -
CDR3nt: TGCAGCGTTGTTAGGGGTACCTACGAGCAGTACTTC
CDR3aa: CSVVRGTYEQYF

j_gene: TRBJ2-7
v_gene: TRBV10-3
len: 16
d_gene: -
abundance: -
CDR3nt: TGTGCCATCAGTGATTTGGGCGGGGGCAATTCCTACGAGCAGTACTTC
CDR3aa: CAISDLGGGNSYEQYF

j_gene: TRBJ2-1
v_gene: TRBV29-1
len: 14
d_gene: TRBD2
abundance: few
CDR3nt: TGCAGCGTGGAGACTAGCGGGGGCTACAATGAGCAGTTCTTC
CDR3aa: CSVETSGGYNEQFF

j_gene: TRBJ1-4
v_gene: TRBV10-2
len: 14
d_gene: -
abundance: -
CDR3nt: TGCGCCAGCAGTGTTCAGACAACTAATGAAAAACTGTTTTTT
CDR3aa: CASSVQTTNEKLFF

j_gene: TRBJ1-2
v_gene: TRBV28
len: 12
d_gene: -
abundance: once
CDR3nt: TGTGCCAGCAGTTTACTACAGTTTGGGTACACCTTC
CDR3aa: CASSLLQFGYTF

j_gene: TRBJ2-3
v_gene: TRBV20-1
len: 15
d_gene: TRBD2
abundance: -
CDR3nt: TGCAGTGCTAGTGAAAGCGGGGGGGGTGCAGATACGCAGTATTTT
CDR3aa: CSASESGGGADTQYF

j_gene: TRBJ2-7
v_gene: TRBV28
len: 15
d_gene: TRBD2
abundance: -
CDR3nt: TGTGCCAGCAGTCAAGCCCGGGGGGGCTCCTACGAGCAGTACTTC
CDR3aa: CASSQARGGSYEQYF

j_gene: TRBJ2-7
v_gene: TRBV7-9
len: 12
d_gene: TRBD1
abundance: -
CDR3nt: TGTGCCAGCAGCGGACAGGGGAATGAGCAGTACTTC
CDR3aa: CASSGQGNEQYF

j_gene: TRBJ2-1
v_gene: TRBV21-1
len: 19
d_gene: -
abundance: -
CDR3nt: TGTGCCAGCAGCAAAACGAGGACAGGGGGGATGTCTGGTTGCAATGAGCAGTTCTTC
CDR3aa: CASSKTRTGGMSGCNEQFF

j_gene: TRBJ1-5
v_gene: TRBV15
len: 19
d_gene: -
abundance: -
CDR3nt: TGTGCCACCAGCAGAGATCCGGTCCTACTCCGTAATAGCAATCAGCCCCAGCATTTT
CDR3aa: CATSRDPVLLRNSNQPQHF

j_gene: TRBJ2-1
v_gene: TRBV29-1
len: 16
d_gene: -
abundance: -
CDR3nt: TGCAGCGTTGTTCCCCGGCGGCTAGTGAGTAGGAATGAGCAGTTCTTC
CDR3aa: CSVVPRRLVSRNEQFF

j_gene: TRBJ2-7
v_gene: TRBV27
len: 13
d_gene: -
abundance: few
CDR3nt: TGTGCCAGCGCTAGCGCTTTCGGTTACGAGCAGTACTTC
CDR3aa: CASASAFGYEQYF

j_gene: TRBJ2-7
v_gene: TRBV29-1
len: 12
d_gene: -
abundance: few
CDR3nt: TGCAGCGTTGCAGGTTTAGCCTACGAGCAGTACTTC
CDR3aa: CSVAGLAYEQYF

j_gene: TRBJ2-5
v_gene: TRBV28
len: 14
d_gene: TRBD2
abundance: -
CDR3nt: TGTGCCAGCAGTTATCTGGGGGGGGAAGAGACCCAGTACTTC
CDR3aa: CASSYLGGEETQYF

j_gene: TRBJ1-5
v_gene: TRBV20-1
len: 15
d_gene: -
abundance: -
CDR3nt: TGCAGTGCTAGGTGGGCGGGGATGGGCAATCAGCCCCAGCATTTT
CDR3aa: CSARWAGMGNQPQHF

j_gene: TRBJ2-5
v_gene: TRBV7-2
len: 18
d_gene: -
abundance: few
CDR3nt: TGTGCCAGCAGCTTAACGTCGCTGGGGGGCGCTACCCGGGAGACCCAGTACTTC
CDR3aa: CASSLTSLGGATRETQYF

j_gene: TRBJ2-3
v_gene: TRBV9
len: 14
d_gene: -
abundance: few
CDR3nt: TGTGCCAGCAACCTCGGGGGTTACACAGATACGCAGTATTTT
CDR3aa: CASNLGGYTDTQYF

j_gene: TRBJ2-6
v_gene: TRBV2
len: 18
d_gene: TRBD1
abundance: -
CDR3nt: TGTGCCAGCAGTGAAGCGGGACAGGGAGGGTCTGGGGCCAACGTCCTGACTTTC
CDR3aa: CASSEAGQGGSGANVLTF

j_gene: TRBJ2-7
v_gene: TRBV20-1
len: 14
d_gene: -
abundance: few
CDR3nt: TGCAGTGCTAGAGCTCAAGCGAACTCCTACGAGCAGTACTTC
CDR3aa: CSARAQANSYEQYF

j_gene: TRBJ2-3
v_gene: TRBV3-1
len: 17
d_gene: -
abundance: -
CDR3nt: TGTGCCAGCAGCCAAGGGGTTGTTGCGGGCGGGGCAGATACGCAGTATTTT
CDR3aa: CASSQGVVAGGADTQYF

j_gene: TRBJ2-7
v_gene: TRBV6-5
len: 15
d_gene: -
abundance: once
CDR3nt: TGTGCCAGCAGTTACTCCAATCTACGGTCCTACGAGCAGTACTTC
CDR3aa: CASSYSNLRSYEQYF

j_gene: TRBJ1-4
v_gene: TRBV20-1
len: 12
d_gene: -
abundance: -
CDR3nt: TGCAGTGCTAGTGGGGACGGCGGAAAACTGTTTTTT
CDR3aa: CSASGDGGKLFF

j_gene: TRBJ2-5
v_gene: TRBV28
len: 12
d_gene: -
abundance: many
CDR3nt: TGTGCCAGCAGAGCAGATCAAGAGACCCAGTACTTC
CDR3aa: CASRADQETQYF

j_gene: TRBJ2-1
v_gene: TRBV20-1
len: 15
d_gene: -
abundance: -
CDR3nt: TGCAGTGCCACCCCTAGGGCAGGGAGCTCCAATGAGCAGTTCTTC
CDR3aa: CSATPRAGSSNEQFF

j_gene: TRBJ1-2
v_gene: TRBV14
len: 17
d_gene: TRBD1
abundance: -
CDR3nt: TGTGCCAGCAGCCAAAGGCGGACAGGGATATTTGACTATGGCTACACCTTC
CDR3aa: CASSQRRTGIFDYGYTF

j_gene: TRBJ2-3
v_gene: TRBV4-3
len: 18
d_gene: TRBD2
abundance: -
CDR3nt: TGCGCCAGCAGCCAAGATGTGCAGGCGGGAGCGGGTACAGATACGCAGTATTTT
CDR3aa: CASSQDVQAGAGTDTQYF

j_gene: TRBJ2-5
v_gene: TRBV7-9
len: 16
d_gene: -
abundance: -
CDR3nt: TGTGCCAGCAGCGAACCCCGGAGAGCAGGTCTCAATGAGCAGTACTTC
CDR3aa: CASSEPRRAGLNEQYF

j_gene: TRBJ2-7
v_gene: TRBV29-1
len: 15
d_gene: TRBD2
abundance: -
CDR3nt: TGCAGCGTCGGACTAGCGGGAGCGGCCTACAATGAGCAGTACTTC
CDR3aa: CSVGLAGAAYNEQYF

j_gene: TRBJ1-1
v_gene: TRBV28
len: 15
d_gene: TRBD1
abundance: -
CDR3nt: TGTGCCAGCGAGGGCTCCGGGACAGGGGACACTGAAGCTTTCTTT
CDR3aa: CASEGSGTGDTEAFF

j_gene: TRBJ2-5
v_gene: TRBV27
len: 13
d_gene: -
abundance: -
CDR3nt: TGTGCCAGCAGTTTACAAGGGGCAGGGACCCAGTACTTC
CDR3aa: CASSLQGAGTQYF

j_gene: TRBJ2-7
v_gene: TRBV10-3
len: 14
d_gene: -
abundance: -
CDR3nt: TGTGCCATCAGTGAGTCAAGCGGTCCCTACGAGCAGTACTTC
CDR3aa: CAISESSGPYEQYF

j_gene: TRBJ1-4
v_gene: TRBV6-5
len: 15
d_gene: -
abundance: -
CDR3nt: TGTGCCAGCAGTCTTCGACAGGCCTTGAGTGAAAAACTGTTTTTT
CDR3aa: CASSLRQALSEKLFF

j_gene: TRBJ1-4
v_gene: TRBV20-1
len: 14
d_gene: -
abundance: -
CDR3nt: TGCAGTGCTACGACAGGCAGGGGCAATGAAAAACTGTTTTTT
CDR3aa: CSATTGRGNEKLFF

j_gene: TRBJ2-7
v_gene: TRBV4-2
len: 15
d_gene: TRBD2
abundance: once
CDR3nt: TGTGCCAGCAGCCAAGTCGCGGGAGGGCTTGACGAGCAGTACTTC
CDR3aa: CASSQVAGGLDEQYF

j_gene: TRBJ2-4
v_gene: TRBV7-2
len: 18
d_gene: TRBD2
abundance: -
CDR3nt: TGTGCCAGCAGCCCAAGAGAGTCTAGCGGGAGACTGTTTGACATTCAGTACTTC
CDR3aa: CASSPRESSGRLFDIQYF

j_gene: TRBJ2-1
v_gene: TRBV6-1
len: 15
d_gene: TRBD1
abundance: few
CDR3nt: TGTGCCAGCAGTTTGGACAGGACCGCCTACAATGAGCAGTTCTTC
CDR3aa: CASSLDRTAYNEQFF

j_gene: TRBJ1-3
v_gene: TRBV7-9
len: 14
d_gene: -
abundance: -
CDR3nt: TGTGCCAGCTCCGACGGATTCTCTGGAAACACCATAAATTTT
CDR3aa: CASSDGFSGNTINF

j_gene: TRBJ1-4
v_gene: TRBV9
len: 15
d_gene: -
abundance: -
CDR3nt: TGTGCCAGCAGCGTAGGCGGGCAGTACAATGAAAAACTGTTTTTT
CDR3aa: CASSVGGQYNEKLFF

j_gene: TRBJ2-7
v_gene: TRBV3-1
len: 12
d_gene: -
abundance: few
CDR3nt: TGTGCCAGCAGCCAAGGGCAGCTCGAGCAGTACTTC
CDR3aa: CASSQGQLEQYF

j_gene: TRBJ2-5
v_gene: TRBV20-1
len: 12
d_gene: -
abundance: -
CDR3nt: TGCAGTGCCCGGATCATGGGTGAGACCCAGTACTTC
CDR3aa: CSARIMGETQYF

j_gene: TRBJ2-1
v_gene: TRBV27
len: 15
d_gene: -
abundance: -
CDR3nt: TGTGCCAGCAGTCTACCGCACCGCCGAAGTGGTGAGCAGTTCTTC
CDR3aa: CASSLPHRRSGEQFF

j_gene: TRBJ1-5
v_gene: TRBV27
len: 11
d_gene: -
abundance: -
CDR3nt: TGTGCCAGCATGGGAAATCAGCCCCAGCATTTT
CDR3aa: CASMGNQPQHF

j_gene: TRBJ2-7
v_gene: TRBV28
len: 14
d_gene: -
abundance: -
CDR3nt: TGTGCCAGCAGTTCCTACCAGGGAATAAACGAGCAGTACTTC
CDR3aa: CASSSYQGINEQYF

j_gene: TRBJ2-5
v_gene: TRBV20-1
len: 17
d_gene: -
abundance: -
CDR3nt: TGCAGTGCTAGAGTGGGGGGCCTACGGTCAGGCTCATGGACCCAGTACTTC
CDR3aa: CSARVGGLRSGSWTQYF

j_gene: TRBJ2-7
v_gene: TRBV28
len: 14
d_gene: -
abundance: -
CDR3nt: TGTGCCAGCAGTCAAGGACAGCCCCCGTACGAGCAGTACTTC
CDR3aa: CASSQGQPPYEQYF

j_gene: TRBJ2-7
v_gene: TRBV12-3/TRBV12-4
len: 11
d_gene: -
abundance: -
CDR3nt: TGTGCCAGCACTTTGGGGGTTGAGCAGTACTTC
CDR3aa: CASTLGVEQYF

j_gene: TRBJ2-1
v_gene: TRBV12-3/TRBV12-4
len: 16
d_gene: TRBD2
abundance: -
CDR3nt: TGTGCCAGCAGTCTAGACAGCGGGGGGGAGAGGAATGAGCAGTTCTTC
CDR3aa: CASSLDSGGERNEQFF

j_gene: TRBJ1-3
v_gene: TRBV9
len: 16
d_gene: TRBD1
abundance: -
CDR3nt: TGTGCCAGCAGCTCGACAGGGGCCGACTCTGGAAACACCATATATTTT
CDR3aa: CASSSTGADSGNTIYF

j_gene: TRBJ2-3
v_gene: TRBV27
len: 16
d_gene: TRBD2
abundance: -
CDR3nt: TGTGCCAGCAGTTCCCCCAGACTAGCTAGCACAGATACGCAGTATTTT
CDR3aa: CASSSPRLASTDTQYF

j_gene: TRBJ2-7
v_gene: TRBV2
len: 13
d_gene: -
abundance: -
CDR3nt: TGTGCCAGCAGGACACCTGAATCCTACGAGCAGTACTTC
CDR3aa: CASRTPESYEQYF

j_gene: TRBJ2-1
v_gene: TRBV28
len: 14
d_gene: -
abundance: once
CDR3nt: TGTGCCAGTATCCGGGACCAGGATCCGTGGGAGCAGTTCTTC
CDR3aa: CASIRDQDPWEQFF

j_gene: TRBJ2-3
v_gene: TRBV7-2
len: 17
d_gene: TRBD2
abundance: few
CDR3nt: TGTGCCAGCAGCTTATGGGGACTAGGGAGGGGTACAGATACGCAGTATTTT
CDR3aa: CASSLWGLGRGTDTQYF